The clone carrying this TCR beta chain was seen only a few times. Germline CDR1 LNHNV, CDR2 YYDKDF (reference sequence). The length of the CDR3 is 16 residues. The junction had 12 bases not matched to a gene; V was cut back by 1 base and J by 9 bases. Treatment specified: oral pan-JAK inhibitor, 5-10 mg twice daily. These data are taken from a study of CD8+ T cells in alopecia areata. Study-wide context: Among treated patients, oral tofacitinib was administered at 5 to 10 mg twice daily.

Extraction and reverse transcription of RNA yielded cDNA as the sequencing template. TCRdb's copy holds only in-frame clones and misses some; the assay was immunoSEQ multiplex PCR. The sample carries about 270,000 clones, about 62% recorded once. This receptor was obtained from a human donor with alopecia areata. The starting material was CD4+ T cells sorted from blood, obtained at roughly week 53, from a patient treated with tofacitinib. The chain recombines TRBV15 with TRBJ1-5; 7 bases match TRBD1. The CDR3: CATSRAGTVWGMPQHF. CDR3 bases: TGTGCCACCAGCAGAGCGGGGACAGTTTGGGGTATGCCCCAGCATTTT.